The 32 T cell receptor beta chains presented below share a single source sample, sequenced in a study of T cell repertoires in cytomegalovirus infection. Their specific antigens are unknown. TCRdb analysed the reads with MiXCR anew, one entry per CDR3 protein. The sample shows hundreds of thousands of distinct CDR3 sequences, more than 30% of them seen only once. This material consisted of cultured PBMCs, taken from culture after CMV antigen stimulation. These receptors came from a human donor in good health (CMV status not recorded). Some clones in this sample may be carry-over from other donors' samples.

The table lists this clonotype with a few counts. The chain is built from TRBV4-3 and TRBJ1-2; D not resolved. Germline V lookup: CDR1 LGHNA, CDR2 YSLEER. Trimming removed 0 bases at V and 0 bases at J, with 8 bases between. The CDR3 length is 15 residues. The CDR3 sequence is CASSQDWVSNYGYTF. CDR3 nucleotide sequence: TGCGCCAGCAGCCAAGATTGGGTCTCTAACTATGGCTACACCTTC.

The sample holds a few counts of this clonotype. J is TRBJ1-1 and V is TRBV11-1, with TRBD1 identical over 9 bases. The germline gives CDR1 SGHAT, CDR2 FQDESV (reference sequence). V gave up 4 bases and J gave up 5 bases; unmatched junction bases: 8. The CDR3 is 15 residues long. CDR3 coding DNA: TGTGCCAGCAGCTCACTACCGGGACAGGGAACTGAAGCTTTCTTT. Its translation is CASSSLPGQGTEAFF.

This clonotype came up a few times. This chain links TRBV27 with TRBJ2-5; D gene uncertain. V dropped 7 bases and J dropped 0 bases, with 6 bases sitting between them. Germline V gene sequence: CDR1 MNHEY, CDR2 SMNVEV (reference sequence). The CDR3 covers 12 residues. CDR3 in DNA: TGTGCCAGCAAATCCGACCAAGAGACCCAGTACTTC. Translating gives CASKSDQETQYF.

There are a few counts of this clonotype. CDR3 residues: CASSAGQGQETQYF. DNA for the CDR3: TGTGCCAGCAGCGCAGGACAGGGTCAAGAGACCCAGTACTTC. This sequence joins TRBV7-9 and TRBJ2-5; 8 nucleotides agree with TRBD1. CDR3 length: 14 amino acids. Germline loops: CDR1 SEHNR, CDR2 FQNEAQ (reference sequence). The J segment lost 2 bases and the V segment lost 5 bases, leaving 4 bases of the junction unmatched.

This clonotype was seen a handful of times. CDR3 in DNA: TGTGCCAGCAGTCCCTCTCACGGGCAAGAGACCCAGTACTTC. Encoded protein: CASSPSHGQETQYF. This chain connects TRBV28 to TRBJ2-5; D not certain. In germline, CDR1 is MDHEN, CDR2 SYDVKM. The CDR3 is 14 amino acids. Trimming cost V 5 bases and J 2 bases, with 12 bases left between them.

This clonotype was recorded only once. The J gene is TRBJ2-3, the V gene TRBV25-1; D not certain. Germline-derived CDR1 and CDR2 are MGHDK and SYGVNS. CDR3 length equals 13 residues. V was trimmed by 4 bases and J by 5 bases, leaving 10 bases between them. CDR3 DNA sequence: TGTGCCAGCAGTGGTTGGGTCCAAGATACGCAGTATTTT. Amino acids: CASSGWVQDTQYF.

This clonotype was counted many times. The gene calls are TRBV7-2 and TRBJ1-5; TRBD1 might be the D (5 bases). Germline-derived CDR1 and CDR2 are SGHTA and FQGNSA. The ends were cut back, 2 bases at V and 6 bases at J, with 14 bases in the middle. The CDR3 runs 15 residues. CDR3 in amino acids: CASSLSAGSVQPQHF. CDR3 nucleotide sequence: TGTGCCAGCAGCTTAAGTGCAGGGAGTGTTCAGCCCCAGCATTTT.

This clonotype was recorded a few times. The rearrangement links TRBV7-9 to TRBJ2-5, with a weak D call TRBD1 (7 bases). The CDR3 has 16 residues. V dropped 5 bases and J dropped 2 bases, with 18 bases sitting between them. The germline gives CDR1 SEHNR, CDR2 FQNEAQ (reference sequence). CDR3 sequence: CASSGIRGDAQETQYF. DNA of the CDR3: TGTGCCAGCAGCGGGATCAGGGGGGACGCACAAGAGACCCAGTACTTC.

The CDR3 region has the DNA TGTGCCAGCAATGATTCACAGGGTCGAGGCTACACCTTC. This gives the protein CASNDSQGRGYTF. The V gene is TRBV27, the J gene TRBJ1-2; D might be TRBD1 (6 bases). Germline V gene lookup returns CDR1 MNHEY and CDR2 SMNVEV (reference sequence). This CDR3 spans 13 amino acids. V dropped 7 bases and J dropped 8 bases, with 17 bases sitting between them.

This clonotype showed up just a few times. V is TRBV11-1 and J is TRBJ1-1, with 7 bases fitting TRBD1. The length of the CDR3 is 14 residues. V was clipped by 6 bases and J by 1 base; unmatched bases: 5. Germline lookup yields CDR1 SGHAT and CDR2 FQDESV (reference sequence). The CDR3 DNA sequence: TGTGCCAGCAGGTTACCAGGGGGGAACACTGAAGCTTTCTTT. Its translation is CASRLPGGNTEAFF.

The sample holds a few counts of this clonotype. The chain is built from TRBV28 and TRBJ1-2; D is undetermined. V lost 3 bases to trimming and J lost 0 bases, with 11 bases between them. CDR3 length equals 15 residues. The germline CDR1 and CDR2 sequences are MDHEN and SYDVKM. CDR3 in amino acids: CASSLVSAANYGYTF. In DNA form, the CDR3 reads TGTGCCAGCAGTTTGGTATCGGCGGCTAACTATGGCTACACCTTC.

A few counts support this clonotype. The genes are TRBV11-1 and TRBJ2-1; 14 bases fit TRBD2. V dropped 2 bases and J dropped 8; count of bases not matched to a gene: 8. The CDR3 has 17 amino acids. Germline values: CDR1 SGHAT, CDR2 FQDESV (reference sequence). The CDR3 DNA is TGTGCCAGCAGCTTACCCCCCGGGACTAGCGGGAGCGATGAGCAGTTCTTC. It is translated as CASSLPPGTSGSDEQFF.

A few counts support this clonotype. The rearrangement uses TRBV6-2 or TRBV6-3 and TRBJ2-3; no reliable D call. The CDR3 length is 11 residues. Germline CDR1 is MNHEY and CDR2 is SVGEGT. V was cut by 6 bases and J by 6 bases, with 7 bases left in between. CDR3 in DNA: TGTGCCAGCAGCCACTCCGATACGCAGTATTTT. Amino acids: CASSHSDTQYF.

This clonotype was seen at least ten times. J is TRBJ2-7 and V is TRBV7-2; D is undetermined. The CDR3 has 15 residues. Germline loops: CDR1 SGHTA, CDR2 FQGNSA. V was shortened by 6 bases and J by 0 bases, with 15 bases between the two germline ends. The CDR3 loop reads CASRDNSRSSYEQYF. In DNA, the CDR3 is TGTGCCAGCAGAGATAACAGTAGGAGCTCCTACGAGCAGTACTTC.

The chain combines TRBV12-3 or TRBV12-4 with TRBJ1-3; 7 bases agree with TRBD1. This CDR3 contains 14 residues. V trimming: 8 bases; J trimming: 4 bases; junction bases outside the gene matches: 8. CDR3 sequence reads: CASYRDRRGNTIYF. For the CDR3, the DNA is TGTGCCAGCTACCGGGACAGAAGAGGAAACACCATATATTTT.

In its sample, this clonotype was seen many times. The genes are TRBV7-2 and TRBJ2-5; D ambiguous. The germline V gene has CDR1 SGHTA and CDR2 FQGNSA. V lost 4 bases, J lost 5 bases, and 8 bases lay in between. The CDR3 length is 12 residues. The CDR3 DNA reads TGTGCCAGCAGCTCTAGTAGGGAGACCCAGTACTTC. It is translated as CASSSSRETQYF.

The chain employs TRBV15 and TRBJ1-5; no clear D. Per the germline V gene, CDR1 is LNHNV and CDR2 is YYDKDF (reference sequence). Trimming took 0 bases from V and 6 from J, leaving 12 bases between them. The CDR3 runs 15 residues. The CDR3: CATSRDGRAAQPQHF. For the CDR3, the DNA is TGTGCCACCAGCAGAGATGGGAGGGCTGCTCAGCCCCAGCATTTT.

The V and J genes are TRBV6-6 and TRBJ2-7; D might be TRBD2 (6 bases). The germline V and J ends were trimmed by 2 bases and 0 bases, with 14 bases remaining between them. The germline gives CDR1 MNHNY, CDR2 SVGAGI (reference sequence). The CDR3 contains 16 residues. CDR3 sequence reads: CASSYGSGLSSYEQYF. As DNA, the CDR3 is TGTGCCAGCAGTTACGGCAGCGGGTTGAGCTCCTACGAGCAGTACTTC.

This clonotype was seen more than once but under ten times. The chain links TRBV7-9 to TRBJ2-2; D remains ambiguous. V was pared by 7 bases and J by 6 bases, with 9 bases between. CDR3 length equals 12 residues. Germline V lookup: CDR1 SEHNR, CDR2 FQNEAQ (reference sequence). In DNA form, the CDR3 reads TGTGCCAGCACCTCTCGGTCCGGGGAGCTGTTTTTT. Protein sequence: CASTSRSGELFF. Supplemented by reference TRBV7-9 and TRBJ2-2, the full variable domain reads DTGVSQNPRHKITKRGQNVTFRCDPISEHNRLYWYRQTLGQGPEFLTYFQNEAQLEKSRLLSDRFSAERPKGSFSTLEIQRTEQGDSAMYLCASTSRSGELFFGEGSRLTVL.

This sequence joins TRBV6-2 or TRBV6-3 and TRBJ1-5; a weak D match, TRBD1 (5 bases). The CDR3 runs to 15 residues. CDR1 and CDR2 (germline): MNHEY, SVGEGT. V lost 2 bases and J lost 4, with 12 bases in between. The CDR3 here is CASSYGRVANQPQHF. The CDR3 DNA reads TGTGCCAGCAGTTACGGCAGGGTAGCAAATCAGCCCCAGCATTTT.

This clonotype was recorded only once. The DNA for the CDR3 is TGTGCCAGCAGTGAAATTGGGGCGAACACCGGGGAGCTGTTTTTT. Its translation is CASSEIGANTGELFF. The chain is built from TRBV25-1 and TRBJ2-2, with D hard to call. The CDR3 covers 15 residues. Germline V lookup: CDR1 MGHDK, CDR2 SYGVNS. V gave up 2 bases and J gave up 0 bases, with 7 bases separating them.

This CDR3 is CASSLNQGQGSKNNEQFF. DNA for the CDR3: TGTGCCAGCAGCTTAAATCAGGGGCAGGGTAGTAAGAACAATGAGCAGTTCTTC. The chain has TRBV7-3 and TRBJ2-1, with D possibly TRBD1 on 6 matching bases. CDR3 size: 18 residues. Per germline, CDR1 SGHTA and CDR2 FQGTGA. Between the trimmed V and J ends, which lost 1 base and 5 bases, there was a span of 21 bases.

This clonotype was counted a few times. V usage is TRBV5-4 and J usage is TRBJ1-2; D gene unclear. The CDR3 totals 14 residues. Trimming took 4 bases from V and 4 from J, leaving 14 bases between them. Germline values: CDR1 SGHNT, CDR2 YYREEE (reference sequence). The CDR3 nucleotides are TGTGCCAGCAGCCTCGTTGGGATCGGCTATGGCTACACCTTC. It codes for CASSLVGIGYGYTF. The entire variable domain, with the rest obtained from reference TRBV5-4 and TRBJ1-2, is as follows: ETGVTQSPTHLIKTRGQQVTLRCSSQSGHNTVSWYQQALGQGPQFIFQYYREEENGRGNFPPRFSGLQFPNYSSELNVNALELDDSALYLCASSLVGIGYGYTFGSGTRLTVV.

The J gene is TRBJ2-1, the V gene TRBV24-1; maybe TRBD2 (6 bases). Germline CDR1 and CDR2: KGHDR and SFDVKD. The CDR3 extends over 12 amino acids. Trimming cost V 6 bases and J 7 bases, with 9 bases left between them. CDR3 coding DNA: TGTGCCACCAGTTATGGGACTAATGAGCAGTTCTTC. This gives the protein CATSYGTNEQFF.

There are a few counts of this clonotype. CDR3 sequence (DNA): TGTGCCAGCAGTTCTTCAACCTTGCCGGGCTATGGCTACACCTTC. The encoded protein is CASSSSTLPGYGYTF. The chain joins TRBV25-1 to TRBJ1-2; D is unclear. The germline CDR1 and CDR2 sequences are MGHDK and SYGVNS. This CDR3 contains 15 residues. The ends were cut back, 5 bases at V and 4 bases at J, with 17 bases in the middle.

In its sample, this clonotype was seen once. The chain has TRBV7-3 and TRBJ2-7; D uncertain. V shed 2 bases and J shed 5 bases, with 13 bases lying between them. The CDR3 loop spans 14 amino acids. Per the germline V gene, CDR1 is SGHTA and CDR2 is FQGTGA. CDR3: CASSLERGRDEQYF. The CDR3 region has the DNA TGTGCCAGCAGCTTAGAACGAGGTCGGGACGAGCAGTACTTC. The full variable domain, its missing parts supplied by reference TRBV7-3 and TRBJ2-7, is GAGVSQTPSNKVTEKGKYVELRCDPISGHTALYWYRQSLGQGPEFLIYFQGTGAADDSGLPNDRFFAVRPEGSVSTLKIQRTERGDSAVYLCASSLERGRDEQYFGPGTRLTVT.

The rearrangement uses TRBV6-6 and TRBJ1-5; D gene ambiguous. CDR1 is MNHNY and CDR2 is SVGAGI in the germline V gene (reference sequence). Trimming removed 6 bases from V and 2 bases from J, with 14 bases in between. This CDR3 has 15 amino acids. The CDR3 is CASRAGDMGNQPQHF. The CDR3 DNA follows: TGTGCCAGCAGAGCCGGAGATATGGGCAATCAGCCCCAGCATTTT.

The V gene is TRBV4-1, the J gene TRBJ2-7; no firm D call. Between the trimmed V and J ends, which lost 2 bases and 4 bases, there was a span of 9 bases. Germline V gives CDR1 MGHRA, CDR2 YSYEKL. The CDR3 spans 13 residues. The CDR3 is CASSQSLDYEQYF. CDR3 coding DNA: TGCGCCAGCAGCCAAAGCCTTGATTACGAGCAGTACTTC.

This clonotype has more than one count but fewer than ten. J is TRBJ1-4 and V is TRBV20-1; 7 bases are shared with TRBD1. V dropped 0 bases and J dropped 8; count of bases not matched to a gene: 15. This CDR3 comprises 17 residues. Germline V gene data show CDR1 as DFQATT and CDR2 as SNEGSKA (reference sequence). The CDR3 here is CSARDPYMPQGEEKLFF. For the CDR3, the DNA is TGCAGTGCTAGAGATCCCTATATGCCCCAGGGGGAAGAAAAACTGTTTTTT.

The chain couples TRBV11-2 to TRBJ2-3; possibly TRBD2 for D (5 bases). Trimming took 6 bases from V and 7 from J, leaving 17 bases between them. There are 14 residues in the CDR3. Germline V gene sequence: CDR1 SGHAT, CDR2 FQNNGV. In DNA form, the CDR3 reads TGTGCCAGCAGATCACAAGGGAGTACGAATACGCAGTATTTT. It yields the protein CASRSQGSTNTQYF.

This chain links TRBV20-1 with TRBJ2-7; D might be TRBD2 (7 bases). The V gene lost 5 bases and the J gene lost 2 bases, with 13 bases spanning the gap. The CDR3 spans 13 residues. CDR1 DFQATT and CDR2 SNEGSKA come from the germline V gene (reference sequence). CDR3 sequence: CSAWGLAAYEQYF. In nucleotides, the CDR3 is TGCAGTGCTTGGGGGCTAGCGGCCTACGAGCAGTACTTC.

CDR3 sequence: CANGAGASYNEQFF. CDR3 sequence (DNA): TGTGCCAATGGAGCGGGAGCCTCCTACAATGAGCAGTTCTTC. The chain carries TRBV28 and TRBJ2-1, with 8 bases matching TRBD2. From germline, CDR1 is MDHEN and CDR2 SYDVKM. V lost 10 bases to trimming and J lost 0 bases; unmatched junction nucleotides: 5. This CDR3 spans 14 amino acids.